This T cell receptor beta chain was captured in a study of T cell responses to AZD1222 COVID-19 vaccine. Turning to this clone: Its antigen remains unidentified.

From germline, CDR1 is SGHTA and CDR2 FQGTGA. The CDR3 has 15 residues. V was shortened by 0 bases and J by 2 bases, with 11 bases between the two germline ends. Findings and limits, study-wide: Across the whole spike, CD4 TCRs peaked at regions 160-218 and 743-854.

TCRdb's table, derived via immunoSEQ multiplex PCR, lists solely in-frame clones and lacks some. The data hold approximately 90,000 clones, with about nine tenths observed a single time. Sequenced here: peripheral blood, sampled 28 days after the second AZD1222 dose. The V and J genes are TRBV7-3 and TRBJ2-7, with D uncertain. This clonotype originated in an adult who received the AZD1222 COVID-19 vaccine. CDR3: CASSLTPVITYEQYF. In nucleotides, the CDR3 is TGTGCCAGCAGCTTAACCCCTGTTATTACCTACGAGCAGTACTTC.